This T cell receptor beta chain was recovered during a study of blood T cell repertoires in COVID-19. Study-wide background: Sample material is recorded as cDNA or gDNA derived from T cells, B-cell-depleted T cells, or PBMCs.

The CDR3 sequence is 14 residues long. Losses at the gene ends were 7 bases for V and 4 bases for J; bases not matched to a gene: 8. The germline V gene encodes CDR1 LNHDA and CDR2 SQIVND (reference sequence). The Seattle patients joined while their infection was active and were tracked longitudinally afterward. Measured with immunoSEQ multiplex PCR; TCRdb has only the in-frame clones, and not every one. This sample carries more than 95,000 clones, about 90% of them seen once, and the ten largest clones take just over 2%. This sequence joins TRBV19 and TRBJ2-5, with TRBD2 matching 8 bases. The receptor's source is a man in his fifties or sixties with COVID-19, enrolled during active disease. The sample comprised peripheral blood. The CDR3 loop reads CASTSGGTRETQYF. Here the CDR3 DNA reads TGTGCCAGTACCTCGGGAGGGACCAGAGAGACCCAGTACTTC. Looking up the rest from reference TRBV19 and TRBJ2-5 gives the full variable domain: DGGITQSPKYLFRKEGQNVTLSCEQNLNHDAMYWYRQDPGQGLRLIYYSQIVNDFQKGDIAEGYSVSREKKESFPLTVTSAQKNPTAFYLCASTSGGTRETQYFGPGTRLLVL.